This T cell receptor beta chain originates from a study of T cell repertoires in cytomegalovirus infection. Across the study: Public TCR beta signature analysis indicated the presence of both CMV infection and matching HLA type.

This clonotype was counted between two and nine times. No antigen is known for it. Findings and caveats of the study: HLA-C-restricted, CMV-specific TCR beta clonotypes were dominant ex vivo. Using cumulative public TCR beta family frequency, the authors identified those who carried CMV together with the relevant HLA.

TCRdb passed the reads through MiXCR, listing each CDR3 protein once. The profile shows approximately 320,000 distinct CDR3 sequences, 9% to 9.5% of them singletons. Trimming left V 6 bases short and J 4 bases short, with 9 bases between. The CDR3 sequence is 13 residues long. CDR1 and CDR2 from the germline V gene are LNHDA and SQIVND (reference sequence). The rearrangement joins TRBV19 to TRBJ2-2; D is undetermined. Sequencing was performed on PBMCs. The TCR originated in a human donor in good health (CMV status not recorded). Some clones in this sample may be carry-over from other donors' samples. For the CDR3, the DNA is TGTGCCAGTAGGACCCGAGTCACCGGGGAGCTGTTTTTT. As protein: CASRTRVTGELFF. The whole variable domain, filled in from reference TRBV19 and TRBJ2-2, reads DGGITQSPKYLFRKEGQNVTLSCEQNLNHDAMYWYRQDPGQGLRLIYYSQIVNDFQKGDIAEGYSVSREKKESFPLTVTSAQKNPTAFYLCASRTRVTGELFFGEGSRLTVL.